This TCR beta chain derives from a study of PD-1 blockade in classical Hodgkin lymphoma (dated by TCRdb to 2018 to 2021). Describing the broader study: Nivolumab dosing was 3 mg/kg intravenously every 2 weeks, continuing until either disease progression or unacceptable toxicity. The study used TCR beta sequencing and CyTOF to define a peripheral blood immune signature of response to PD-1 blockade in classical Hodgkin lymphoma.

Points on this clone: Its specific antigen is unknown. No base quality information exists; no much larger clone differs at one position.

The Qiagen DNeasy kit was used to extract genomic DNA from unsorted PBMCs and from the negatively selected CD4+ and CD8+ fractions. TCR beta CDR3 regions were amplified by immunoSEQ multiplex PCR using primers annealing to V and J segments. Amplification bias was minimized using a synthetic immune receptor repertoire, and residual bias was removed computationally after sequencing. In the authors' own workflow: Repertoire diversity was quantified as the Shannon entropy index using custom Python scripts. Unsorted, CD4+ and CD8+ repertoires were examined separately, except in combined analyses, for which CD4+ and CD8+ sequences were merged in silico. Clonal expansion was defined as a frequency increase of at least 2-fold after treatment compared with C1D1, and clones undetected at baseline were assigned a pseudocount of 0.5. Clones with 0 or 1 copy at C1D1 were defined as singleton clones, while clones with 2 or more copies were defined as non-singleton clones. Clones expanded in unsorted samples were annotated as CD4+, CD8+ or unknown by matching protein sequences in sorted samples from the same patient. Wilcoxon tests on paired samples were used to test diversity changes from C1D1 to C4D1. Held by TCRdb, this immuneACCESS table contains in-frame sequences only and omits some clones. Under half of the omission traces to an unresolved V gene where checked; the cause of the rest is unknown. That table gives V, J and clone size, and the DNA gave D and trimming. This sample is represented by tens of thousands of clones; roughly 65% of them were singletons. 3.1% of the sample lies in the top ten.

Based on the germline V gene, the CDR1 and CDR2 sequences are SGHTA and FQGTGA. V lost 5 bases and J lost 0 bases, and the count of bases not matched to a germline gene is 7. Including cysteine and phenylalanine, the CDR3 has 16 amino acids. The only DNA kept is the CDR3, 48 bases in frame from the first base. Paper-wide results and their limitations: Baseline TCR diversity was reported to be lower in newly diagnosed patients than in healthy donors, and even lower in relapsed/refractory patients. Baseline diversity similar to that of newly diagnosed patients was observed in trial patients achieving complete response, whereas significantly lower diversity was observed in partial responders and progressors. Diversity was lower in patients who began nivolumab less than 1 year after ASCT, so these patients were left out of later analyses to avoid confounding by immune reconstitution. CD4+ but not CD8+ TCR diversity rose significantly by C4D1 (p=0.0027 vs p=0.16), most apparent in complete responders (p=0.02). The study was limited to a single clinical trial cohort, and causes of repertoire differences, possibly disease activity or prior therapy, remained undefined.

The time point label corresponds to: cycle 4 day 1 (C4D1), after less than seven weeks of nivolumab. Every trial patient had relapsed following autologous stem cell transplantation, and prior brentuximab vedotin exposure was what differed among cohorts A, B and C. A total of 50 to 70 patients with relapsed/refractory classical Hodgkin lymphoma made up the trial cohort, and each patient's best overall response was complete response, partial response or progressive disease. In the multi-cohort phase II CheckMate 205 trial, trial patients received single-agent nivolumab. An independent review committee assessed best overall response by applying the 2007 International Working Group response criteria. Trial PBMCs were collected just before the start of nivolumab (C1D1) and during therapy at cycle 2 day 1 and cycle 4 day 1. Peripheral blood was collected in 8 mL Vacutainer Cell Preparation Tubes, from which PBMCs were isolated by centrifugation and then cryopreserved.

The specimen comprised peripheral blood mononuclear cells (PBMCs), sampled before the fourth cycle of nivolumab. This TCR came from a human donor with classical Hodgkin lymphoma. The chain links TRBV7-3 with TRBJ2-1; TRBD2 lines up with 7 middle nucleotides. The nucleotide sequence reads as follows: TGTGCCAGCAGCCCTATGGGGAGGGACTCCTACAATGAGCAGTTCTTC. The translation is CASSPMGRDSYNEQFF.